Below, one T cell receptor beta chain is given with its context. The antigen remains unidentified. The CDR3 has 18 residues. V dropped 1 base and J dropped 0 bases, with 16 bases sitting between them. The germline gives CDR1 MGHRA, CDR2 YSYEKL. Positively selected for CCR7, the CD45RO-negative cells used as naive CD8 cells excluded terminally differentiated effector memory CD45RA+ cells. Donors comprised healthy HIV-negative adults lacking recent acute infections or vaccinations. This specimen belongs to a study of shared clonotypes between healthy human individuals. Study findings and constraints: In a few donors, around 5.5% of naive CD4 clonotypes appeared in common. Large depth notwithstanding, sorted-subset sequencing proved incomplete by rarefaction.

Assay runs were performed at deep level. Generated by immunoSEQ multiplex PCR, the TCRdb table keeps only in-frame clones and is missing some. The sample yields around 610,000 clones, about 95% seen once. The chain recombines TRBV4-1 with TRBJ1-5; weak D call: TRBD1 (6 bases). The receptor was isolated from a woman in her 30s in good health. The sequenced sample consisted of naive CD8+ T cells sorted from blood. The chain's CDR3 is CASSQVQGQMNSNQPQHF. The CDR3 region has the DNA TGCGCCAGCAGCCAAGTGCAGGGACAAATGAATAGCAATCAGCCCCAGCATTTT.